The sequence of this T cell receptor beta chain was determined in a study of regulatory T cells in long-lasting Graves disease. V shed 6 bases and J 1 base; nucleotides not matched to a gene: 10. The length of the CDR3 is 15 residues. Germline V gene sequence: CDR1 SQVTM, CDR2 ANQGSEA. Researchers made TCR beta libraries by using iRepertoire HTBI primers and running Arm-PCR on CDR3 regions. Using its own MiXCR run on the multiplex PCR reads, TCRdb lists one record per CDR3 protein. The sample holds 400,000 or so distinct CDR3 sequences, around 22% seen once. Time point in this sample: persistent/refractory GD, antithyroid drugs over 5 years with positive TRAb. Researchers made the TCR library from RNA that was extracted from PBMCs.

The chain employs TRBV29-1 and TRBJ2-7; TRBD1 agrees at 9 bases. Sequenced here: peripheral blood mononuclear cells (PBMCs), sampled when the disease was refractory, from a patient treated with antithyroid drugs. This clonotype was sampled from a female donor with Graves disease. CDR3 nucleotide sequence: TGCAGCGTCGAGGACAGGGGCTTCGGGTCCTACGAGCAGTACTTC. Translating gives CSVEDRGFGSYEQYF.